The sequence of this TCR beta chain was determined in a study of T cell repertoires in cytomegalovirus infection. With 2 bases removed from V and 4 bases from J, the gap between germline ends came to 12 bases. This CDR3 has 15 amino acids. Germline values: CDR1 MNHEY, CDR2 SVGEGT. TCRdb called the reads again in MiXCR, with one record for every CDR3 protein. The sample includes about 310,000 distinct CDR3 sequences, around 10% seen only once; the top ten take less than 3%. This clonotype was picked up many times. Sequencing input: PBMCs. This clonotype was obtained from a human donor in good health (CMV status not recorded). Some clones in this sample may be carry-over from other donors' samples. The chain combines TRBV6-2 or TRBV6-3 with TRBJ2-1; TRBD2 might be the D (6 bases). DNA of the CDR3: TGTGCCAGCAGTTACGCGGGGCTGAGGTACAATGAGCAGTTCTTC. It is translated as CASSYAGLRYNEQFF.